These T cell receptor beta chains were read from a single sample in a study of blood T cell repertoires in COVID-19. Profiled with immunoSEQ multiplex PCR; TCRdb holds only in-frame clones, not every one. The profile shows roughly 500,000 clones, around nine tenths of them singletons. Material for sequencing was PBMCs or T cells enriched from blood (not recorded which). Every receptor here comes from a woman aged 40 to 50 who had recovered from COVID-19. Both conserved end residues are part of each CDR3. A D gene is named only where the DNA matches it firmly. Clone size is given for some rows only: seen once, a few or many times, or a class if the clone is expanded.

V gene	J gene	clone size	D gene	CDR3 protein	CDR3 DNA
TRBV13	TRBJ2-3	NA	TRBD1	CASSPRQGRTDTQYF	TGTGCCAGCAGCCCCCGACAGGGGAGAACAGATACGCAGTATTTT
TRBV5-1	TRBJ2-1	few	TRBD2	CASSSEIAGTYNEQFF	TGCGCCAGCAGCTCAGAAATAGCGGGGACCTACAATGAGCAGTTCTTC
TRBV7-2	TRBJ1-5	few	TRBD1	CASSRRDSNQPQHF	TGTGCCAGCAGCCGCCGGGACAGTAATCAGCCCCAGCATTTT
TRBV9	TRBJ1-5	NA	TRBD1	CASSVGTGPQGPQHF	TGTGCCAGCAGCGTAGGGACAGGTCCACAGGGGCCCCAGCATTTT
TRBV27	TRBJ2-7	NA	NA	CASSISGNSYEQYF	TGTGCCAGCAGTATCTCCGGGAACTCCTACGAGCAGTACTTC
TRBV7-9	TRBJ1-1	NA	TRBD1	CASSPDRGAFF	TGTGCCAGCAGCCCAGACAGGGGGGCTTTCTTT
TRBV28	TRBJ1-2	NA	TRBD1	CASSTPRDRDRYGYTF	TGTGCCAGCAGTACTCCCCGGGACAGGGATCGCTATGGCTACACCTTC
TRBV15	TRBJ1-1	NA	NA	CATSRASLGTSEAFF	TGTGCCACCAGCAGAGCGTCACTAGGGACTTCTGAAGCTTTCTTT
TRBV5-1	TRBJ1-2	NA	TRBD1	CASSSGDRNYGYTF	TGCGCCAGCAGCTCTGGGGACAGAAACTATGGCTACACCTTC
TRBV7-2	TRBJ2-7	once	NA	CASSLAGDTRSYEQYF	TGTGCCAGCAGCTTAGCTGGGGACACCCGCTCCTACGAGCAGTACTTC
TRBV2	TRBJ1-2	NA	NA	CASWGGQGGYGYTF	TGTGCCAGCTGGGGGGGGCAGGGAGGCTATGGCTACACCTTC
TRBV12-3/TRBV12-4	TRBJ2-5	NA	NA	CASSLSPKETQYF	TGTGCCAGCAGTTTAAGCCCCAAAGAGACCCAGTACTTC
TRBV7-6	TRBJ2-7	NA	TRBD2	CASSLLAGEREQYF	TGTGCCAGCAGCTTACTAGCGGGAGAACGCGAGCAGTACTTC
TRBV10-2	TRBJ1-2	NA	TRBD1	CASSRDREPF	TGCGCCAGCAGTCGGGACAGGGAGCCCTTC
TRBV5-1	TRBJ1-1	once	TRBD1	CASSLDRGVAFF	TGCGCCAGCAGCTTGGACAGGGGCGTAGCTTTCTTT
TRBV3-1/TRBV3-2	TRBJ1-5	NA	NA	CASSQEADQPQHF	TGTGCCAGCAGCCAAGAGGCGGATCAGCCCCAGCATTTT
TRBV29-1	TRBJ1-3	NA	TRBD1	CSAWTGRENTIYF	TGCAGCGCTTGGACAGGGCGTGAAAACACCATATATTTT
TRBV3-1/TRBV3-2	TRBJ1-2	NA	TRBD1	CASSRGTGLGYTF	TGTGCCAGCAGTAGAGGGACAGGTCTTGGCTACACCTTC
TRBV7-6	TRBJ1-1	once	TRBD1	CASSMWDRAEAFF	TGTGCCAGCAGCATGTGGGACAGGGCTGAAGCTTTCTTT
TRBV4-1	TRBJ2-7	NA	NA	CASSQVPAYEQYF	TGCGCCAGCAGCCAAGTTCCAGCCTACGAGCAGTACTTC
TRBV30	TRBJ1-2	NA	NA	CAWSVPSAYGYTF	TGTGCCTGGAGTGTACCCAGCGCCTATGGCTACACCTTC
TRBV11-3	TRBJ2-5	NA	NA	CASSLDRETQYF	TGTGCCAGCAGCTTAGATAGAGAGACCCAGTACTTC
TRBV27	TRBJ2-7	NA	TRBD2	CASSASGGTYEQYF	TGTGCCAGCAGTGCGAGCGGGGGAACCTACGAGCAGTACTTC
TRBV28	TRBJ1-2	NA	NA	CASSLDQGNYGYTF	TGTGCCAGCAGTTTGGATCAGGGGAACTATGGCTACACCTTC
TRBV5-8	TRBJ1-5	NA	NA	CASSFVRQPQHF	TGTGCCAGCAGCTTCGTTCGTCAGCCCCAGCATTTT
TRBV2	TRBJ1-2	NA	NA	CARDRGGNYGYTF	TGTGCCAGAGATAGGGGCGGAAACTATGGCTACACCTTC
TRBV12-3/TRBV12-4	TRBJ1-4	NA	TRBD1	CASSRRQGGKLFF	TGTGCCAGCAGTCGCCGACAGGGGGGAAAACTGTTTTTT
TRBV14	TRBJ1-2	NA	NA	CASSQDWRTSQGYTF	TGTGCCAGCAGCCAAGATTGGAGAACATCTCAAGGCTACACCTTC
TRBV4-1	TRBJ1-6	NA	NA	CASSRRGFLNSPLHF	TGCGCCAGCAGCCGGCGGGGCTTCCTTAATTCACCCCTCCACTTT
TRBV6-5	TRBJ2-7	once	NA	CASSYSNQANSYEQYF	TGTGCCAGCAGTTACTCGAATCAGGCCAACTCCTACGAGCAGTACTTC
TRBV12-5	TRBJ2-7	NA	TRBD2	CASGLPGLAGGDEQYF	TGTGCTAGTGGTTTGCCAGGACTAGCGGGAGGTGACGAGCAGTACTTC
TRBV11-2	TRBJ2-7	once	NA	CASSLPSGGGQGRYEQYF	TGTGCCAGCAGCTTACCTTCCGGGGGGGGACAGGGCCGCTACGAGCAGTACTTC
TRBV4-3	TRBJ2-1	NA	NA	CASSQDFSRLDYEQFF	TGCGCCAGCAGCCAAGATTTCTCTAGATTAGACTATGAGCAGTTCTTC
TRBV6-5	TRBJ1-2	NA	NA	CASSSSLRGVTIGYTF	TGTGCCAGCAGTTCCTCCCTCAGGGGTGTAACTATTGGATACACCTTC
TRBV29-1	TRBJ2-7	NA	NA	CSALAPLRYEQYF	TGCAGCGCCCTAGCACCGCTCCGCTACGAGCAGTACTTC
TRBV9	TRBJ1-1	NA	NA	CASSARQVHTEAFF	TGTGCCAGCAGCGCCCGACAGGTTCACACTGAAGCTTTCTTT
TRBV20-1	TRBJ2-1	few	NA	CSAPGVNEQFF	TGCAGTGCCCCAGGGGTTAATGAGCAGTTCTTC
TRBV6-2/TRBV6-3	TRBJ2-7	NA	NA	CASSGRGRGSYEQYF	TGTGCCAGCAGTGGTCGCGGCAGGGGTTCCTACGAGCAGTACTTC
TRBV5-1	TRBJ2-5	NA	TRBD1	CASVLYGTGRQETQYF	TGCGCCAGCGTATTATACGGGACAGGTCGTCAAGAGACCCAGTACTTC
TRBV18	TRBJ1-6	NA	NA	CASSPREGETLHF	TGTGCCAGCTCCCCCCGGGAGGGCGAGACCCTCCACTTT
TRBV10-3	TRBJ2-5	few	NA	CAISDPIQETQYF	TGTGCCATCAGTGACCCTATCCAAGAGACCCAGTACTTC
TRBV10-3	TRBJ1-2	NA	TRBD1	CAIRGTGPTNYGYTF	TGTGCCATCAGGGGGACAGGCCCGACTAACTATGGCTACACCTTC
TRBV15	TRBJ2-5	NA	NA	CATSRESGSRTQYF	TGTGCCACCAGCAGAGAATCCGGTAGTCGGACCCAGTACTTC
TRBV5-1	TRBJ2-2	NA	TRBD2	CASSLVTSGTGELFF	TGCGCCAGCAGCTTGGTTACTAGCGGGACCGGGGAGCTGTTTTTT
TRBV9	TRBJ1-1	once	TRBD1	CASSPGGRSEAFF	TGTGCCAGCAGCCCAGGGGGCAGGTCTGAAGCTTTCTTT
TRBV19	TRBJ1-2	once	TRBD1	CASSTGGSNYGYTF	TGTGCCAGTAGTACAGGGGGCTCTAACTATGGCTACACCTTC
TRBV5-4	TRBJ1-1	NA	TRBD1	CASSWAKGALTEAFF	TGTGCCAGCAGCTGGGCAAAGGGGGCGCTAACTGAAGCTTTCTTT
TRBV7-9	TRBJ1-2	NA	NA	CASSLNYGYTF	TGTGCCAGCAGCCTTAACTATGGCTACACCTTC
TRBV2	TRBJ1-1	NA	TRBD1	CASSEEPIQGGAFF	TGTGCCAGCAGTGAAGAACCCATACAGGGGGGAGCTTTCTTT
TRBV6-5	TRBJ1-1	once	NA	CASRDGSGGTEAFF	TGTGCCAGCAGGGACGGGTCCGGGGGCACTGAAGCTTTCTTT
TRBV4-2	TRBJ2-3	NA	TRBD2	CASSQALAGTDTQYF	TGTGCCAGCAGCCAAGCACTAGCGGGGACAGATACGCAGTATTTT
TRBV5-1	TRBJ2-7	NA	TRBD2	CASSPGLAGAGEQYF	TGCGCCAGCAGCCCGGGACTAGCGGGAGCGGGGGAGCAGTACTTC
TRBV18	TRBJ1-4	NA	TRBD1	CASSPDRNEKLFF	TGTGCCAGCTCACCGGACAGGAATGAAAAACTGTTTTTT
TRBV7-9	TRBJ2-3	NA	TRBD1	CASSPWTGHTDTQYF	TGTGCCAGCAGCCCTTGGACAGGGCACACAGATACGCAGTATTTT
TRBV5-8	TRBJ2-1	NA	NA	CASSLGGSSYNEQFF	TGTGCCAGCAGCTTGGGCGGCAGCTCCTACAATGAGCAGTTCTTC
TRBV4-2	TRBJ1-2	NA	TRBD1	CASSRSGTGSGYTF	TGTGCCAGCAGCCGGTCGGGGACAGGGAGCGGCTACACCTTC
TRBV7-2	TRBJ2-1	NA	TRBD2	CASSLVGGGPHEQFF	TGTGCCAGCAGCTTAGTTGGGGGAGGGCCCCATGAGCAGTTCTTC
TRBV24-1	TRBJ2-1	NA	TRBD1	CATSDPRDRGGNEQFF	TGTGCCACCAGTGATCCGAGGGACAGGGGTGGGAATGAGCAGTTCTTC
TRBV2	TRBJ1-4	once	TRBD1	CASSDRTGAEKLFF	TGTGCCAGCAGTGATAGGACAGGGGCGGAAAAACTGTTTTTT